This T cell receptor (beta chain) was sequenced for a study of cytomegalovirus exposure and HLA in healthy donors. Sequencing was performed with immunoSEQ multiplex PCR; in TCRdb, only in-frame clones are kept and a portion is missing. This sample has around 50,000 clones, with 85% to 95% found just once. The donors were in the roughly 110-subject validation cohort; that cohort was separate from the approximately 700-subject first cohort. V gave up 5 bases and J gave up 1 base, with 12 bases separating them. Germline-derived CDR1 and CDR2 are LNHDA and SQIVND (reference sequence). The CDR3 contains 15 residues.

This rearrangement joins TRBV19 to TRBJ1-5; D remains ambiguous. Specimen: PBMCs. This TCR derives from a woman under 30 in good health and CMV-seronegative. The CDR3 protein is CASSPEGRSNQPQHF. The CDR3 DNA reads TGTGCCAGTAGTCCGGAGGGCAGAAGCAATCAGCCCCAGCATTTT.